The 25 T cell receptor beta chains listed next were all sequenced from one sample in a study of human T cells and chemical hapten exposure. The time point: healthy volunteer bleed at 2 weeks. Unfractionated whole blood was the source from which total RNA was extracted. Using its own MiXCR run on the RACE reads, TCRdb lists one record per CDR3 protein. Of 100,000 to 150,000 distinct CDR3 sequences in the sample, about 9% were seen once. The specimen sequenced was whole blood. These receptor sequences come from a male donor in good health. Some clones in this sample may be carry-over from other donors' samples.

Many counts were recorded for this clonotype. V and J are TRBV27 and TRBJ1-1, with D possibly being TRBD1 (6 bases). This CDR3 has 14 residues. Germline V gene lookup returns CDR1 MNHEY and CDR2 SMNVEV (reference sequence). The V gene lost 5 bases and the J gene lost 5 bases, with 15 bases spanning the gap. Written as DNA, the CDR3 is TGTGCCAGCAGTCCAGCCGTAACAGGGACTGAAGCTTTCTTT. This gives the protein CASSPAVTGTEAFF.

This clonotype has more than one count but fewer than ten. The chain links TRBV12-3 or TRBV12-4 to TRBJ2-7; TRBD1 matches 9 bases. CDR3 size: 14 residues. Trimming at V came to 6 bases and at J to 5 bases, leaving 8 bases not matched to a gene. CDR3 DNA: TGTGCCAGCAGACTAGGGACAGGGAACCACGAGCAGTACTTC. This sequence encodes CASRLGTGNHEQYF.

This clonotype was observed a few times. V is TRBV3-1 and J is TRBJ2-2; TRBD1 matches at 8 bases. Germline CDR1 and CDR2: LGHDT and YNNKEL (reference sequence). This CDR3 is built from 14 residues. V lost 7 bases to trimming and J lost 2 bases; unmatched junction nucleotides: 3. CDR3 amino acids: CASMTGVNTGELFF. CDR3 coding DNA: TGTGCCAGCATGACAGGGGTAAACACCGGGGAGCTGTTTTTT.

A few counts support this clonotype. The chain combines TRBV10-3 with TRBJ1-3; D gene uncertain. The V end was cut by 10 bases, the J end by 0 bases, with 16 bases between. This CDR3 is built from 15 residues. Germline CDR1 ENHRY, CDR2 SYGVKD. The CDR3 sequence: CATHSGSSSGNTIYF. CDR3 bases: TGTGCCACCCATTCGGGCAGCAGCTCTGGAAACACCATATATTTT.

The V gene is TRBV7-9, the J gene TRBJ2-1; 11 bases line up with TRBD2. The trim removed 3 bases at V and 3 bases at J, leaving 1 base unmatched. Germline CDR1 reads SEHNR; CDR2 reads FQNEAQ (reference sequence). There are 15 residues in the CDR3. CDR3 loop: CASSFTSGSYNEQFF. DNA of the CDR3: TGTGCCAGCAGCTTTACTAGCGGGAGCTACAATGAGCAGTTCTTC.

V and J are TRBV12-3 or TRBV12-4 and TRBJ2-6; D call uncertain. Trimming took off 10 bases at V and 0 bases at J, with 10 bases between the two ends. The CDR3 runs 14 residues. CDR3 amino acids: CAIDHSSGANVLTF. Written as DNA, the CDR3 is TGTGCCATCGACCACAGCTCTGGGGCCAACGTCCTGACTTTC.

The chain joins TRBV7-6 to TRBJ1-5; D uncertain. Trimming stripped 5 bases from V and 7 bases from J, with 12 bases between. The V gene's germline CDR1 is SGHVS and CDR2 FNYEAQ. This CDR3 comprises 13 residues. This chain's CDR3 is CASSPLLGQPQHF. DNA for the CDR3: TGTGCCAGCAGCCCTCTCTTAGGGCAGCCCCAGCATTTT.

V usage is TRBV27 and J usage is TRBJ1-1, with no clear D. The CDR3 has 14 amino acids. Trimming stripped 4 bases from V and 0 bases from J, with 9 bases between. Germline-derived CDR1 and CDR2 are MNHEY and SMNVEV (reference sequence). This chain's CDR3 is CASSSYGLNTEAFF. For the CDR3, the DNA is TGTGCCAGCAGTTCCTACGGTTTGAACACTGAAGCTTTCTTT.

This clonotype appeared a few times. This chain uses TRBV2 with TRBJ1-2; D is possibly TRBD1 (6 bases). CDR1 and CDR2 from the germline V gene are SNHLY and FYNNEI. Trimming left V 7 bases short and J 3 bases short, with 18 bases between. The CDR3 spans 15 residues. The CDR3 spells CASTPWGGVDYGYTF. As DNA, the CDR3 is TGTGCCAGCACCCCATGGGGGGGCGTAGACTATGGCTACACCTTC.

This clonotype occurred a few times. The gene calls are TRBV3-1 and TRBJ2-1; D is unclear. Trimming removed 0 bases at V and 2 bases at J, with 11 bases between. The CDR3 runs to 16 residues. CDR1 is LGHDT and CDR2 is YNNKEL in the germline V gene (reference sequence). CDR3 coding DNA: TGTGCCAGCAGCCAAGAACCAGACGCTACCTACAATGAGCAGTTCTTC. It codes for CASSQEPDATYNEQFF.

Ten or more counts support this clonotype. The V and J genes are TRBV12-3 or TRBV12-4 and TRBJ2-1; D might be TRBD1 or TRBD2, each matching 6 bases. The V end was cut by 6 bases, the J end by 10 bases, with 13 bases between. CDR3 size: 12 residues. The CDR3 is CASSLRGLEQFF. CDR3 coding DNA: TGTGCCAGCAGCTTACGGGGGCTGGAGCAGTTCTTC.

This clonotype was seen more than once but under ten times. The CDR3 sequence: CASSQRAGRTFYEQYF. CDR3 nucleotide sequence: TGTGCCAGCAGTCAAAGGGCCGGACGGACATTCTACGAGCAGTACTTC. The rearrangement links TRBV6-2 or TRBV6-3 to TRBJ2-7; a possible D gene is TRBD1 (5 bases). Trimming pared 5 bases from V and 3 bases from J, leaving 20 bases between. The germline gives CDR1 MNHEY, CDR2 SVGEGT. CDR3 length: 16 residues.

In its sample, this clonotype was seen a few times. This chain connects TRBV5-1 to TRBJ1-2; maybe TRBD1 (6 bases). In germline, CDR1 is SGHRS, CDR2 YFSETQ. The CDR3 has 14 residues. V lost 0 bases to trimming and J lost 7 bases, with 13 bases between them. The CDR3, as DNA: TGCGCCAGCAGCTTGGCGGGGGCGGCTAGTGGCTACACCTTC. Translating it yields CASSLAGAASGYTF.

This clonotype was detected many times. The chain combines TRBV6-1 with TRBJ2-1; D unclear. The CDR3 runs to 12 residues. The germline gives CDR1 MNHNS, CDR2 SASEGT. The V end lost 2 bases, the J end lost 4 bases, and 3 bases lay between the germline ends. CDR3 sequence: CASSEWYNEQFF. CDR3 DNA sequence: TGTGCCAGCAGTGAATGGTACAATGAGCAGTTCTTC.

This clonotype has only a few counts. V usage is TRBV15 and J usage is TRBJ2-2, with D possibly matching TRBD2 (6 bases). This CDR3 region has 16 residues. Germline CDR1 and CDR2: LNHNV and YYDKDF (reference sequence). Trimming removed 4 bases from V and 4 bases from J, with 16 bases in between. For the CDR3, the DNA is TGTGCCACCAGCACACGGGACTCAGGGATCACCGGGGAGCTGTTTTTT. Protein sequence: CATSTRDSGITGELFF. Based on the CDR3 plus reference TRBV15 and TRBJ2-2, the full variable domain is DAMVIQNPRYQVTQFGKPVTLSCSQTLNHNVMYWYQQKSSQAPKLLFHYYDKDFNNEADTPDNFQSRRPNTSFCFLDIRSPGLGDTAMYLCATSTRDSGITGELFFGEGSRLTVL.

This clonotype was observed many times. The genes are TRBV3-1 and TRBJ1-2; the D is unclear. The CDR3 is made up of 12 amino acids. The V and J ends lost 5 bases and 7 bases respectively, with 11 bases between them. Germline V gene sequence: CDR1 LGHDT, CDR2 YNNKEL (reference sequence). CDR3 residues: CASSTRESGYTF. CDR3 nucleotides: TGTGCCAGCAGCACCCGGGAAAGTGGCTACACCTTC.

The chain uses TRBV6-6 and TRBJ1-4, with D uncertain. The CDR3 is 15 amino acids. The V end lost 8 bases, the J end lost 6 bases, and 19 bases lay between the germline ends. CDR1 is MNHNY and CDR2 is SVGAGI in the germline V gene (reference sequence). The CDR3 DNA follows: TGTGCCAGCCTTCCTCAGCGCAGGTTATATGAAAAACTGTTTTTT. It translates to CASLPQRRLYEKLFF.

V is TRBV7-8 and J is TRBJ1-5; possibly TRBD1 for D (6 bases). V was cut by 0 bases and J by 2 bases, with 20 bases left in between. The CDR3 extends over 19 amino acids. The germline V gene encodes CDR1 SGHVS and CDR2 FQNEAQ. The CDR3 DNA follows: TGTGCCAGCAGCTTAGCGCAAACCTATACAGGGTACCGCAATCAGCCCCAGCATTTT. Translating it yields CASSLAQTYTGYRNQPQHF.

Many counts were recorded for this clonotype. CDR3 loop: CASSYSPPYYEQYF. CDR3 coding DNA: TGTGCCAGCAGTTACTCCCCCCCTTATTACGAGCAGTACTTC. The genes are TRBV12-3 or TRBV12-4 and TRBJ2-7, with unresolved D. V gave up 4 bases and J gave up 4 bases, with 14 bases separating them. The CDR3 contains 14 residues.

V is TRBV6-5 and J is TRBJ1-2, with D perhaps TRBD1 (5 bases). The V and J ends lost 8 bases and 4 bases respectively, with 14 bases between them. This CDR3 is built from 13 residues. The germline CDR1 and CDR2 sequences are MNHEY and SVGAGI. This chain's CDR3 is CASQRGGGYGYTF. In nucleotides, the CDR3 is TGTGCCAGCCAAAGGGGAGGAGGCTATGGCTACACCTTC.

This clonotype has a count of ten or more. This sequence joins TRBV18 and TRBJ1-1, with D hard to call. The V end was cut by 2 bases, the J end by 0 bases, with 4 bases between. This CDR3 comprises 13 residues. Germline V CDR1 and CDR2: KGHSH, LQKENI. The CDR3 coding sequence is TGTGCCAGCTCACCATTAATGAACACTGAAGCTTTCTTT. It codes for CASSPLMNTEAFF.

This clonotype came up a few times. V usage is TRBV27 and J usage is TRBJ2-7; tentative D call: TRBD1 (5 bases). The CDR3 runs 15 residues. Germline CDR1 is MNHEY and CDR2 is SMNVEV (reference sequence). V dropped 3 bases and J dropped 2 bases, with 14 bases sitting between them. The CDR3, as DNA: TGTGCCAGCAGTTTTTGGAAGGGGAATACCTACGAGCAGTACTTC. It encodes CASSFWKGNTYEQYF.

This clonotype was picked up many times. This chain joins TRBV3-1 and TRBJ2-2; no reliable D call. The CDR3 extends over 13 amino acids. Trimming stripped 1 base from V and 7 bases from J, with 7 bases between. From germline, CDR1 is LGHDT and CDR2 YNNKEL (reference sequence). The CDR3 coding sequence is TGTGCCAGCAGCCAAGTTAGGAACGGGGAGCTGTTTTTT. Its protein product is CASSQVRNGELFF.

This clonotype was seen more than once but under ten times. The CDR3 DNA sequence: TGTGCCAGTAACAGGGTCGGAGAAAAACTGTTTTTT. Residues: CASNRVGEKLFF. This chain links TRBV19 with TRBJ1-4; D perhaps matches TRBD1 (6 bases). CDR1 and CDR2 (germline): LNHDA, SQIVND (reference sequence). V gave up 7 bases and J gave up 8 bases, with 11 bases separating them. The CDR3 sequence is 12 residues long.

Details on this clonotype: This may arise from a read error, as a much more abundant clone is one base away. The chain has TRBV5-6 and TRBJ2-2; tentative D call: TRBD2 (5 bases). There are 14 residues in the CDR3. Germline V CDR1 and CDR2: SGHDT, YYEEEE. The CDR3 loop reads CASSLTPNTGEPFF. CDR3 DNA: TGTGCCAGCAGCTTGACTCCTAACACCGGGGAGCCGTTTTTT.